The rows below give T cell receptor beta chains drawn from one sample of a study of blood T cells in healthy people across ages. TCRdb reanalysed the 5' RACE reads using MiXCR and keeps one entry per CDR3 protein. The table includes about 970,000 distinct CDR3 sequences, roughly 51% detected once. Specimen: blood. These receptors all come from a woman in her sixties in good health. Each CDR3 is given without its conserved first and last residue. Each record gives: CDR3 length, J gene, V gene, CDR3 protein.

CDR3 length: 17; J gene: TRBJ2-3; V gene: TRBV5-6; CDR3 protein: ASSLGPPGLAGGTDTQY
CDR3 length: 11; J gene: TRBJ1-4; V gene: TRBV27; CDR3 protein: ASGELTGRKLF
CDR3 length: 10; J gene: TRBJ2-5; V gene: TRBV20-1; CDR3 protein: SANDPGVEQY
CDR3 length: 10; J gene: TRBJ1-2; V gene: TRBV2; CDR3 protein: ASTGDYYGYT
CDR3 length: 12; J gene: TRBJ1-2; V gene: TRBV11-1; CDR3 protein: ASSFEQGNYGYT
CDR3 length: 14; J gene: TRBJ2-5; V gene: TRBV3-1; CDR3 protein: ASSPRTSGNLKTQY
CDR3 length: 12; J gene: TRBJ2-5; V gene: TRBV7-6; CDR3 protein: ASSPNAGVRTQY
CDR3 length: 13; J gene: TRBJ2-5; V gene: TRBV10-3; CDR3 protein: AISESWQGGETQY
CDR3 length: 17; J gene: TRBJ2-1; V gene: TRBV4-1; CDR3 protein: ASSRQPRLAGGPPEEQF
CDR3 length: 13; J gene: TRBJ1-6; V gene: TRBV4-1; CDR3 protein: ASSQTGTANSPLH
CDR3 length: 13; J gene: TRBJ2-5; V gene: TRBV18; CDR3 protein: ASSPVSGPQETQY
CDR3 length: 13; J gene: TRBJ1-2; V gene: TRBV29-1; CDR3 protein: SAINPGTGTYGCT
CDR3 length: 13; J gene: NA; V gene: TRBV19; CDR3 protein: ASSGLAGVVETQY
CDR3 length: 13; J gene: TRBJ2-2; V gene: TRBV3-1; CDR3 protein: ASSQARGPVGELF
CDR3 length: 15; J gene: TRBJ1-4; V gene: TRBV5-1; CDR3 protein: ASSYDPGPATNEKLF
CDR3 length: 13; J gene: TRBJ2-1; V gene: TRBV7-3; CDR3 protein: ASSLGTSGISEQF
CDR3 length: 13; J gene: TRBJ2-3; V gene: TRBV20-1; CDR3 protein: SAGARGRATDTQY
CDR3 length: 14; J gene: TRBJ2-7; V gene: TRBV27; CDR3 protein: ASSLGQGALPYEQY
CDR3 length: 13; J gene: TRBJ2-6; V gene: TRBV7-3; CDR3 protein: ASSSRVGGANVLT
CDR3 length: 11; J gene: TRBJ2-7; V gene: TRBV29-1; CDR3 protein: STSVGSSYEQY
CDR3 length: 13; J gene: TRBJ2-3; V gene: TRBV20-1; CDR3 protein: SATQTGRKTDTQY
CDR3 length: 14; J gene: TRBJ2-7; V gene: TRBV29-1; CDR3 protein: SVDDTGGAGAYEQY
CDR3 length: 10; J gene: TRBJ1-2; V gene: TRBV7-2; CDR3 protein: ASSLVRSGYT
CDR3 length: 10; J gene: TRBJ2-5; V gene: TRBV11-3; CDR3 protein: ASSAHRGTQY
CDR3 length: 18; J gene: TRBJ2-3; V gene: TRBV7-9; CDR3 protein: ASSSTTSGNIADSTDTQY
CDR3 length: 12; J gene: TRBJ1-4; V gene: TRBV9; CDR3 protein: ASSRQGLGEKLF
CDR3 length: 14; J gene: NA; V gene: TRBV4-1; CDR3 protein: ASSQDRGDSYNEQY
CDR3 length: 12; J gene: TRBJ2-7; V gene: TRBV28; CDR3 protein: ASTRTSGSAEQY
CDR3 length: 13; J gene: TRBJ2-2; V gene: TRBV3-1; CDR3 protein: ASSKTSEGTGELF